The entry below gives a single T cell receptor (beta chain) sequence along with its context. As yet, its antigen is unknown. Different DNA sequences within this sample yield the same CDR3. The source of the sample is a study of CD4 T cell repertoires in COVID-19. TCRdb's copy holds only in-frame clones and misses some; the assay was immunoSEQ multiplex PCR. The table lists about 24,000 clones, approximately 93% of them singletons, with more than 0.55% in the top ten. Whole-study findings and limits: Between roughly 6.5 and 28% of SARS-CoV-2 clonotypes also appeared in SARS-CoV and/or HKU1 spike cultures.

These memory T cells were uncultured and sequenced directly after ex vivo isolation. V shed 7 bases and J 2 bases; nucleotides not matched to a gene: 1. CDR1 is MNHEY and CDR2 is SVGAGI in the germline V gene. There are 12 residues in the CDR3. The rearrangement uses TRBV6-5 and TRBJ2-5, with 7 bases fitting TRBD2. Sequenced material: circulating follicular helper CD4+ T cells (cTfh) from blood, taken before the COVID-19 pandemic. This sequence originates from a human donor who had COVID-19. In DNA form, the CDR3 reads TGTGCCAGCATGGGACTACAAGAGACCCAGTACTTC. It is translated as CASMGLQETQYF.